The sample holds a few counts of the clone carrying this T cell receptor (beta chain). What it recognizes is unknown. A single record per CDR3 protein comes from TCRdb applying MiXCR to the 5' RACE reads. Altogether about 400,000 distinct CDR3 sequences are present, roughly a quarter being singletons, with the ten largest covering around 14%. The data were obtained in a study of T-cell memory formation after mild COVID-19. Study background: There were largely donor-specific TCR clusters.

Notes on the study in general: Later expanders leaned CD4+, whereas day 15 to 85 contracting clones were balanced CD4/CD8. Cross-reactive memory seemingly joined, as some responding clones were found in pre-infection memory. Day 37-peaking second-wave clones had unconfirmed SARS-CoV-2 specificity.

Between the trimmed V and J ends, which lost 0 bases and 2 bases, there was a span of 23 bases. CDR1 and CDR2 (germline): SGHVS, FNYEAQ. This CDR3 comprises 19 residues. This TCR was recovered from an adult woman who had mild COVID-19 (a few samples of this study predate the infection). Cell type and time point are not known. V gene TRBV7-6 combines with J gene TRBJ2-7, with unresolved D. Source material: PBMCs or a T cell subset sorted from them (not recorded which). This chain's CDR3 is CASSLASQTIGPRAYEQYF. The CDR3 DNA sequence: TGTGCCAGCAGCTTAGCGTCCCAGACCATCGGGCCCCGGGCCTACGAGCAGTACTTC.